This T cell receptor (beta chain) comes out of a study of T cells after somatic rescue of genetic block (dated by TCRdb to the early 2020s). About the investigation overall: What the study looked at was long-term robustness, specifically in a T-cell system that came about through somatic rescue of a genetic block in T-cell development.

Library preparation used the immunoSEQ multiplex PCR assay. In TCRdb, the immuneACCESS table is reduced to in-frame sequences with V and J assigned. These tables do not hold every clone; where another copy was compared, an unresolved V gene accounts for under half, and the others remain unexplained. In all, the sample holds roughly 15,000 clones, and around 70% of those were seen once. The top ten clones comprise about 14% of the sample. From the cysteine through the phenylalanine, the CDR3 covers 13 amino acids. Just CDR3 DNA is preserved here, 39 bases in frame from base 1. Sequences MDHEN (CDR1) and SYDVKM (CDR2) are obtained from the germline V gene. Trimming removed 3 bases from V and 1 base from J, leaving 7 bases between the germline ends. A note on this clone: No antigen is known for it. Base qualities are not at hand, and no much larger clone is one base apart.

The origin of this receptor is a boy younger than 18. The sample comprised peripheral blood mononuclear cells (PBMCs). The V gene is TRBV28 and the J gene is TRBJ2-7, with TRBD2 as a weak D call on 6 bases. In nucleotide form, the sequence is TGTGCCAGCAGTTTCCGGGGGTCCTACGAGCAGTACTTC. Its protein is CASSFRGSYEQYF.